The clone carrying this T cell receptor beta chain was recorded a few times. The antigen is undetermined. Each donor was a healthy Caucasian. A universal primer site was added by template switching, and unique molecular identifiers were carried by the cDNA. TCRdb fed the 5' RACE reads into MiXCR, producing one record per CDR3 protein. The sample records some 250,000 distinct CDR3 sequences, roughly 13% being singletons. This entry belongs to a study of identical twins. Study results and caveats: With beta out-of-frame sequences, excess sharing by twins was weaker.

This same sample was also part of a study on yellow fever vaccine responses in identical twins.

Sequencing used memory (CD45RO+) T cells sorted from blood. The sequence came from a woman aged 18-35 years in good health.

CDR3 DNA: TGCAGTGCTAGAGATAGCGGGGGGGCCAAAAACATTCAGTACTTC. Its protein is CSARDSGGAKNIQYF. The V and J genes are TRBV20-1 and TRBJ2-4, with 10 positions matching TRBD2. Trimming removed 0 bases from V and 1 base from J; junction bases left unmatched: 0. From germline, CDR1 is DFQATT and CDR2 SNEGSKA (reference sequence). This CDR3 comprises 15 residues.